Sequencing of this TCR beta chain was carried out in a study of radiotherapy plus CTLA-4 blockade in lung cancer. Notes on the study in general: Reportedly, early blood T cell clone dynamics best predicted response, with interferon-beta. Peripheral blood showed expansion of tumor-derived TCR clones after radiotherapy and ipilimumab.

This CDR3 region has 15 residues. Per the germline V gene, CDR1 is SGDLS and CDR2 is YYNGEE. The V segment lost 0 bases and the J segment 6 bases; nucleotides outside the gene matches: 2. Sequencing was performed with immunoSEQ multiplex PCR; in TCRdb, only in-frame clones are kept and a portion is missing. The table includes over 14,000 clones, approximately 87% detected once. Comment on this clone: Its antigen is currently unknown.

Sequenced material: peripheral blood, taken from a patient treated with radiotherapy plus ipilimumab. The chain couples TRBV9 to TRBJ2-1; 11 bases are a match to TRBD1. This TCR derives from a human donor with non-small cell lung cancer that progressed on radiotherapy plus ipilimumab. Some clones in this sample may be carry-over from other donors' samples. The CDR3 sequence is CASSVEGQGGNEQFF. The CDR3 coding sequence is TGTGCCAGCAGCGTAGAGGGACAGGGGGGCAATGAGCAGTTCTTC.